This paragraph covers one T cell receptor beta chain sequence. The target antigen is unknown. Clones were sequenced by immunoSEQ multiplex PCR, and TCRdb holds only the in-frame ones, with some missing. The sample shows 85,000 to 90,000 clones, approximately 85% of them seen only once. The length of the CDR3 is 16 residues. After removal of 4 bases from V and 5 bases from J, the junction contained 10 bases not matched to a gene. Looked up from germline, CDR1 is SGHTA and CDR2 is FQGTGA. The record originates from a study of T cell responses to AZD1222 COVID-19 vaccine. Overall study context: Both about-4-week and about-12-week second-dose recipients were combined.

Study conclusions and caveats: Clonal diversity may have been underestimated, and the donors were mostly white British, with more females than males. Spike-specific TCR depth and breadth grew after two AZD1222 doses.

Specimen: peripheral blood, collected on day 0 of AZD1222 vaccination. The sequence was collected from an adult in good health. The chain couples TRBV7-3 to TRBJ1-1; 10 bases are a match to TRBD1. The CDR3 sequence is CASSSLPTGGMTEAFF. CDR3 in DNA: TGTGCCAGCAGCTCCCTACCGACAGGGGGCATGACTGAAGCTTTCTTT.